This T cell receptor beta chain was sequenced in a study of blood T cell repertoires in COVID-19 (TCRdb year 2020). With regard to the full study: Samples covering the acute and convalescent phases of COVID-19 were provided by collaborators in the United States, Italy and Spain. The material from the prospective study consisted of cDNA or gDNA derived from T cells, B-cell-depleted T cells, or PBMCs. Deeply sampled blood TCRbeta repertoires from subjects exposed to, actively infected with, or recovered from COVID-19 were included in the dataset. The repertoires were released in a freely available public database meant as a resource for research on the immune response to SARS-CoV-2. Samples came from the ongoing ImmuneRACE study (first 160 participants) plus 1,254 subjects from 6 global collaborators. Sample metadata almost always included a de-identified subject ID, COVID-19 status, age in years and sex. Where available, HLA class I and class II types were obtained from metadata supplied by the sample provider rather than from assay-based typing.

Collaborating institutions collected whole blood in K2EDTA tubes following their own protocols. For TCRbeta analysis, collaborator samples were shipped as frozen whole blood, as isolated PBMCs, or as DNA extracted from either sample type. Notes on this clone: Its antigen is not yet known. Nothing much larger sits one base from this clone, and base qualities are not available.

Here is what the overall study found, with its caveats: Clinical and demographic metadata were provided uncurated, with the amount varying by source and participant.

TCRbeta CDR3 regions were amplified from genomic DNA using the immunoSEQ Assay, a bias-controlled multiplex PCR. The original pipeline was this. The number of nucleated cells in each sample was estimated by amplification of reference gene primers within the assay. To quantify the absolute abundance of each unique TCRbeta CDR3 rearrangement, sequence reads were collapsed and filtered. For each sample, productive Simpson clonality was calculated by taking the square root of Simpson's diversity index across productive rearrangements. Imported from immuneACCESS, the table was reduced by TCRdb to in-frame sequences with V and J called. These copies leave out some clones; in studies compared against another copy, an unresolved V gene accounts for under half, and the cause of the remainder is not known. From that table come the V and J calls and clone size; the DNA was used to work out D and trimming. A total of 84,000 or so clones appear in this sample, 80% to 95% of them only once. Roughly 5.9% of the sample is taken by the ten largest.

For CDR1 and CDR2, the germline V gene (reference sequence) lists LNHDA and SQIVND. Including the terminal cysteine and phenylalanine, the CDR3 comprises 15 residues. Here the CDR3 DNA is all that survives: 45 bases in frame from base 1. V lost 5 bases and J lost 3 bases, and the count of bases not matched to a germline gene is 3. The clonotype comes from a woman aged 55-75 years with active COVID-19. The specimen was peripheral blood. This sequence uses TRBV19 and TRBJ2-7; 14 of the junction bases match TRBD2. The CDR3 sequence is CASSAGLAGVYEQYF. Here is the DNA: TGTGCCAGTAGTGCGGGACTAGCGGGGGTCTACGAGCAGTACTTC.